Following are 20 T cell receptor beta chains from one sample sequenced in a study of cytomegalovirus exposure and HLA in healthy donors. The PCR employed 60 Vbeta primers together with 13 Jbeta primers. Clones were read by immunoSEQ multiplex PCR, and TCRdb kept only the in-frame ones, dropping some. Of fewer than 150,000 clones listed, approximately 78% were seen once; the top ten hold roughly 6.2%. Source material: PBMCs. These TCRs come from a woman in her forties in good health and CMV-seropositive.

J is TRBJ1-4 and V is TRBV28, with D possibly matching TRBD1 (5 bases). The CDR3 extends over 15 amino acids. Germline CDR1 MDHEN, CDR2 SYDVKM. Trimming left V 2 bases short and J 3 bases short, with 10 bases between. The CDR3 coding sequence is TGTGCCAGCAGTTTAAGTGGGGCTTCTAATGAAAAACTGTTTTTT. Protein: CASSLSGASNEKLFF. The variable domain in full, with the rest retrieved from reference TRBV28 and TRBJ1-4, is DVKVTQSSRYLVKRTGEKVFLECVQDMDHENMFWYRQDPGLGLRLIYFSYDVKMKEKGDIPEGYSVSREKKERFSLILESASTNQTSMYLCASSLSGASNEKLFFGSGTQLSVL.

The rearrangement joins TRBV11-2 to TRBJ2-7; 7 bases are a match to TRBD2. J lost 6 bases, V lost 3 bases, and 11 bases had no gene match. This CDR3 is 15 amino acids long. Germline CDR1 SGHAT, CDR2 FQNNGV. In DNA, the CDR3 is TGTGCCAGCAGCTTCTCTGCGACTAGCCGTGGCGAGCAGTACTTC. Its protein is CASSFSATSRGEQYF. The whole variable domain, remainder taken from reference TRBV11-2 and TRBJ2-7, is EAGVAQSPRYKIIEKRQSVAFWCNPISGHATLYWYQQILGQGPKLLIQFQNNGVVDDSQLPKDRFSAERLKGVDSTLKIQPAKLEDSAVYLCASSFSATSRGEQYFGPGTRLTVT.

The chain employs TRBV19 and TRBJ2-7, with 9 bases matching TRBD1. J was trimmed by 1 base and V by 1 base; bases with no gene match: 5. The germline V gene has CDR1 LNHDA and CDR2 SQIVND (reference sequence). This CDR3 comprises 16 residues. The CDR3 spells CASSIGRDRASYEQYF. The CDR3 coding sequence is TGTGCCAGTAGTATAGGGCGGGACAGGGCTTCCTACGAGCAGTACTTC.

This clone has just one count. At one of its ends the junction is not consistent with the germline gene, which may arise from a read error. In nucleotides, the CDR3 is TGTTCCAGCAGCTTAGATCGGCGGCTTGGAAACACCATATATTTT. Its translation is CSSSLDRRLGNTIYF. This chain connects TRBV7-9 to TRBJ1-3, with no clear D. The CDR3 contains 15 residues. CDR1 SEHNR and CDR2 FQNEAQ come from the germline V gene (reference sequence). The entire variable domain, with the rest obtained from reference TRBV7-9 and TRBJ1-3, is as follows: DTGVSQNPRHKITKRGQNVTFRCDPISEHNRLYWYRQTLGQGPEFLTYFQNEAQLEKSRLLSDRFSAERPKGSFSTLEIQRTEQGDSAMYLCSSSLDRRLGNTIYFGEGSWLTVV.

The chain couples TRBV9 to TRBJ2-1; D is unresolved. The V end was cut by 1 base, the J end by 0 bases, with 5 bases between. CDR1 is SGDLS, CDR2 YYNGEE, per germline. The CDR3 totals 14 residues. The CDR3 coding sequence is TGTGCCAGCAGCGTACGTAGCTCCTACAATGAGCAGTTCTTC. This gives the protein CASSVRSSYNEQFF.

CDR3 sequence (DNA): TGTGCCAGCAGTCCCCCGTCCGGGGGAATTAACGAGCAGTACTTC. Translating gives CASSPPSGGINEQYF. This chain joins TRBV27 and TRBJ2-7; TRBD2 might be the D (6 bases). Germline V gene sequence: CDR1 MNHEY, CDR2 SMNVEV (reference sequence). The CDR3 length is 15 residues. V lost 5 bases to trimming and J lost 5 bases, with 19 bases between them.

V and J are TRBV28 and TRBJ2-7; TRBD1 matches at 8 bases. CDR1 is MDHEN, CDR2 SYDVKM, per germline. This CDR3 contains 14 residues. After removal of 4 bases from V and 5 bases from J, the junction contained 7 bases not matched to a gene. The CDR3 region has the DNA TGTGCCAGCAGTTCCGAACAGGGGGTCCACGAGCAGTACTTC. This gives the protein CASSSEQGVHEQYF.

The chain has TRBV6-5 and TRBJ2-1; 7 bases are shared with TRBD2. Germline trimming cut 5 bases from V and 5 bases from J; bases unmatched to any gene: 6. CDR1 and CDR2 (germline): MNHEY, SVGAGI. CDR3 length equals 14 residues. The CDR3 bases are TGTGCCAGCAGTGACTGGACTAGTAACAATGAGCAGTTCTTC. It codes for CASSDWTSNNEQFF.

This chain links TRBV5-4 with TRBJ1-1; TRBD1 matches 8 bases. From germline, CDR1 is SGHNT and CDR2 YYREEE (reference sequence). The CDR3 totals 12 residues. V gave up 4 bases and J gave up 11 bases; unmatched junction bases: 7. The CDR3 nucleotides read TGTGCCAGCAGCGTTAACAGGGGGGTTGCTTTCTTT. Translating gives CASSVNRGVAFF.

The J gene is TRBJ2-1, the V gene TRBV7-9; D call uncertain. Trimming took off 8 bases at V and 15 bases at J, with 26 bases between the two ends. The CDR3 runs 14 residues. The germline V gene encodes CDR1 SEHNR and CDR2 FQNEAQ (reference sequence). The CDR3 region is CASPGSDSGTLRFF. CDR3 sequence (DNA): TGTGCCAGCCCTGGCTCAGATTCGGGTACCCTTAGGTTCTTC.

The rearrangement joins TRBV5-1 to TRBJ2-5; 7 bases agree with TRBD1. There are 16 residues in the CDR3. Germline assignment: CDR1 SGHRS and CDR2 YFSETQ. With V trimmed by 3 bases and J by 5 bases, 13 bases remained unmatched. CDR3 amino acids: CASSYQGDKTGETQYF. The CDR3 nucleotides read TGCGCCAGCAGCTACCAGGGGGATAAGACGGGGGAGACCCAGTACTTC.

This clone has only a few counts. The sample carries other DNA sequences with the same CDR3. The rearrangement links TRBV6-1 to TRBJ1-5; 7 bases match TRBD1. The CDR3 runs 14 residues. The V gene's germline CDR1 is MNHNS and CDR2 SASEGT. J lost 1 base, V lost 7 bases, and 4 bases had no gene match. CDR3 nucleotides: TGTGCCAGCAATCCGACAGGGAGCAATCAGCCCCAGCATTTT. It encodes CASNPTGSNQPQHF.

The chain has TRBV7-9 and TRBJ2-1; D is ambiguous. Trimming removed 1 base from V and 4 bases from J, with 11 bases in between. In germline, CDR1 is SEHNR, CDR2 FQNEAQ (reference sequence). The CDR3 spans 15 residues. The DNA for the CDR3 is TGTGCCAGCAGCTTAGAGCGCACGGCGTACAATGAGCAGTTCTTC. This sequence encodes CASSLERTAYNEQFF.

This clone has only one observation. This chain uses TRBV9 with TRBJ2-3, with TRBD2 matching 10 bases. Per germline, CDR1 SGDLS and CDR2 YYNGEE. The length of the CDR3 is 15 residues. J lost 4 bases, V lost 2 bases, and 4 bases had no gene match. The CDR3 loop reads CASSVLAGASDTQYF. The CDR3 DNA is TGTGCCAGCAGCGTTCTAGCGGGAGCTTCAGATACGCAGTATTTT. Together with reference TRBV9 and TRBJ2-3, the CDR3 gives the full variable domain: DSGVTQTPKHLITATGQRVTLRCSPRSGDLSVYWYQQSLDQGLQFLIQYYNGEERAKGNILERFSAQQFPDLHSELNLSSLELGDSALYFCASSVLAGASDTQYFGPGTRLTVL.

This clone has only one observation. J is TRBJ2-5 and V is TRBV18, with TRBD1 as a possible D gene (6 bases). The CDR3 contains 14 residues. The germline gives CDR1 KGHSH, CDR2 LQKENI. The V end was cut by 3 bases, the J end by 0 bases, with 8 bases between. In nucleotides, the CDR3 is TGTGCCAGCTCACCCGGACAGTACCAAGAGACCCAGTACTTC. Translation: CASSPGQYQETQYF.

The V and J genes are TRBV4-1 and TRBJ1-2; possibly TRBD1 for D (6 bases). The V gene lost 1 base and the J gene lost 4 bases, with 13 bases spanning the gap. The germline CDR1 and CDR2 sequences are MGHRA and YSYEKL. The CDR3 is 15 amino acids. CDR3 bases: TGCGCCAGCAGCCAAGCACAGGGCTCTAGCTATGGCTACACCTTC. It codes for CASSQAQGSSYGYTF.

The chain recombines TRBV4-2 with TRBJ2-5; the match to TRBD2 covers 11 bases. Trimming took 3 bases from V and 1 from J; bases not matched to a gene: 10. This CDR3 has 18 residues. Germline CDR1 is LGHNA and CDR2 is YNFKEQ. This chain's CDR3 is CASSQSPPSGGTQETQYF. The DNA of the CDR3 is TGTGCCAGCAGCCAGAGCCCCCCTAGCGGGGGGACCCAAGAGACCCAGTACTTC.

V gene TRBV18 combines with J gene TRBJ2-3; TRBD1 agrees at 8 bases. Germline values: CDR1 KGHSH, CDR2 LQKENI. The CDR3 length is 17 residues. Trimming at V came to 5 bases and at J to 3 bases, leaving 13 bases not matched to a gene. In DNA, the CDR3 is TGTGCCAGCTCAGCCCTCGGCGGACAGGGAGTAACAGATACGCAGTATTTT. Encoded protein: CASSALGGQGVTDTQYF.

Here the CDR3 reads CASGPRTRLTNTGELFF. In DNA, the CDR3 is TGTGCCAGCGGCCCTAGAACTCGACTAACCAACACCGGGGAGCTGTTTTTT. The rearrangement links TRBV7-8 to TRBJ2-2; a possible D gene is TRBD2 (5 bases). This CDR3 region has 17 residues. Germline assignment: CDR1 SGHVS and CDR2 FQNEAQ. With 8 bases removed from V and 2 bases from J, the gap between germline ends came to 21 bases.

This clone was detected a few times. This sequence joins TRBV18 and TRBJ2-3; the match to TRBD2 covers 14 bases. The V segment lost 3 bases and the J segment 4 bases; nucleotides outside the gene matches: 3. CDR3 length: 16 residues. Germline V gene sequence: CDR1 KGHSH, CDR2 LQKENI. CDR3 in amino acids: CASSPGLAGGSDTQYF. CDR3 DNA sequence: TGTGCCAGCTCACCTGGACTAGCGGGAGGCTCAGATACGCAGTATTTT.